This TCR beta chain was profiled in a study of cytomegalovirus exposure and HLA in healthy donors. In the study overall: The platform used for the 110 or so validation repertoires matched that of the approximately 620 first-cohort repertoires, a later analysis reported.

This clone was seen once. Its matching antigen is unknown. The protocol was immunoSEQ multiplex PCR, while the TCRdb copy is restricted to in-frame clones and leaves out a portion. This table has 60,000 to 65,000 clones, 90% to 96% appearing once. Points from the study as a whole: With high specificity and sensitivity, the classifier reportedly diagnosed cytomegalovirus status. Rare TCR sequences dominated, though some public TCRs recurred in many donors.

The CDR3 is 18 residues long. Losses at the gene ends were 7 bases for V and 0 bases for J; bases not matched to a gene: 11. Germline lookup yields CDR1 SGHAT and CDR2 FQNNGV. The TCR comes from a woman between 18 and 29 years old in good health and CMV-seronegative. The chain combines TRBV11-2 with TRBJ2-7; 14 bases are a match to TRBD2. What was sequenced was PBMCs. Here the CDR3 DNA reads TGTGCCAGCACCTGGGGACTAGCGGGAGCGGGGCTCTCCTACGAGCAGTACTTC. This gives the protein CASTWGLAGAGLSYEQYF.